The entry below describes one T cell receptor (beta chain). Antigen unknown. TCRdb itself ran the 5' RACE reads through MiXCR, one entry per CDR3 protein. The repertoire holds 600,000 to 800,000 distinct CDR3 sequences, with less than 25% as singletons. These data belong to a study of identical twins. Findings and limits, study-wide: Analyses based on zero insertions could be partly confounded by invariant MAIT and iNKT cells.

Donors were all healthy Caucasians. The germline V and J ends were trimmed by 10 bases and 3 bases, with 11 bases remaining between them. This CDR3 is built from 12 residues. Germline CDR1 reads MNHEY; CDR2 reads SVGAGI. The same data also went into a second study, on T cells expressing NK-cell markers. That investigation notes: The dominant NKG2C+ clonotypes represented about 1.0-7.0% of CD8+ T cells in more than five donors. One observes that, in several donors, these clonotypes were also the leading ones within the CD3+CD56-NKG2C+ fraction.

Sequenced input: PBMCs. The genes are TRBV6-5 and TRBJ2-3, with D perhaps TRBD2 (6 bases). This receptor was identified in a young woman in good health. The CDR3 nucleotides read TGTGCCATCAAGGAGGGGACAGATACGCAGTATTTT. This encodes CAIKEGTDTQYF.